In this sample, the clone carrying this TCR beta chain turned up a few times. Its antigen is still unknown. The data are from a study of response to subunit inactivated influenza vaccine. TCRdb redid the calling of the RT-PCR reads with MiXCR, one entry per CDR3 protein. The table shows about 520,000 distinct CDR3 sequences, with approximately 6.9% occurring only once. General study points: Every seasonal influenza vaccination brings in few new T cells, the authors suggested.

Germline CDR1 MNHNS, CDR2 SASEGT. Trimming removed 4 bases from V and 0 bases from J, with 10 bases in between. The CDR3 covers 14 residues. This receptor was obtained from a man in his fifties or sixties who received an inactivated influenza vaccine. V is TRBV6-1 and J is TRBJ2-7; D ambiguous. Sequencing was performed on PBMCs from blood, taken about 24 months after vaccination. As DNA, the CDR3 is TGTGCCAGCAGTGTGACGGATATCTCCTACGAGCAGTACTTC. As protein: CASSVTDISYEQYF.